What follows is one TCR beta chain and its context. The count of this clone is one. This clone's antigen is unknown. No per-base quality is available; no much larger clone lies one base away. Other DNA sequences from this sample encode an identical CDR3 as well. The CDR3, cysteine through phenylalanine, is 14 amino acids long. The sequence is cut down to CDR3 DNA, 42 bases in frame from base 1. Compared with germline, V lacks 4 bases and J lacks 3 bases; bases without a gene match: 4. Based on the germline V gene, the CDR1 and CDR2 sequences are SGHRS and YFSETQ. This specimen belongs to a study of shared clonotypes between healthy human individuals (dated by TCRdb to 2018 to 2020). As for the study more broadly: The cohort comprised two women and three men aged 18 to 49 years. Libraries were prepared and TCR repertoires were sequenced by different laboratories using diverse techniques, in order to increase sequencing depth and limit assay-specific biases. For each donor, CD4 naive and CD4 memory were each run on three plates, CD8 naive on two plates, and CD8 memory on one plate. Leukapheresis yielded between about 0.8 and 9.5 billion PBMCs per donor. To estimate repertoire size and how much clonotypes are shared between individuals, the study performed deep sequencing of blood TCR repertoires from about five healthy adults.

TCR CDR3 regions were amplified from genomic DNA by multiplex PCR using the deep immunoSEQ assay. For each cell subset, the extracted genomic DNA was distributed evenly across all wells of several immunoSEQ 96-well plates, and each plate served as one replicate. Each replicate PCR for sorted subsets received approximately 220 ng genomic DNA, equal to 28,000 or so T cell genomes. Purified libraries were measured with a Qubit 3.0 fluorometer, size-checked on a Bioanalyzer 2100, and measured again with the KAPA Library Quantification kit. Every immunoSEQ 96-well plate was sequenced on a dedicated single-read 150-cycle Illumina NextSeq 550 flow cell. Per the source publication's procedure: Because the immunoSEQ output included only junctional sequences and no quality scores, the filtering could not be the same as the filtering used for full-length reads. To assign V/J genes and CDR3, sequences were annotated using PyIR, a Python wrapper for IgBLAST v1.9, with IMGT germline references. Reads with weak V/J assignments (E-value above 1e-6), missing CDR3, stop codons, out-of-frame junctions, or ambiguous translated residues were removed. V3J clonotypes were defined as sequences sharing the same inferred V gene, J gene, and CDR3 amino acid sequence. Percentage overlap between repertoires was computed as shared unique clonotypes divided by the size of the smaller repertoire. Three approaches were used to assess repertoire richness: RTK rarefaction, the Chao1 estimator, and Recon v2.1 estimates of unobserved clonotypes. Generation probabilities for all TCRbeta clonotypes obtained by the gDNA method from a handful of donors were computed using OLGA. Imported from immuneACCESS, the table was reduced by TCRdb to in-frame sequences with V and J called. These copies leave out some clones; in studies compared against another copy, an unresolved V gene accounts for under half, and the cause of the remainder is not known. That table is the source of V, J and clone size, and D and trimming were worked out from the DNA. In all, the sample holds more than 500,000 clones, and approximately 95% of those were seen once. Jointly, the top ten make up about 0.06% of the sample.

Study-wide conclusions, independent of this receptor: Sampling was restricted to blood, and TCR repertoires in tissues likely differ from the TCR repertoires found in blood. Clonotypes shared by all four sorted-subset donors showed higher generation probabilities than non-shared clonotypes. Rarefaction of sorted-subset datasets indicated incomplete sequencing despite the large sequencing depth. Because the study included only a small number of donors, the genetic and exposure-history diversity represented was limited. Naive subsets generally had larger estimated clonotype richness than memory subsets did. Pairwise subsampling led to the expectation that sequencing depth would affect the degree of clonotype sharing among donors. When several donors were compared, the shared fraction of clonotypes was 5% to 6.5% for naive CD4, about 4% for naive CD8, 2% to 2.5% for memory CD4, and 0.35% to 0.4% for memory CD8.

The donors were healthy, HIV-negative adults who had no recently reported acute infections or vaccinations. Only Caucasian adults living in Nashville, Tennessee, USA were represented among the donors. CD4+ T cells were enriched by magnetic negative selection; naive cells were then positively selected on CD45RA, and the negative fraction formed the memory subset. Blood was collected by leukapheresis, and PBMCs were isolated by Ficoll-Histopaque density gradient centrifugation and then cryopreserved in liquid nitrogen vapor phase. Analytical flow cytometry was used to check the purity and quantity of every magnetically sorted T cell population. Genomic DNA was isolated from each sorted fraction and quantified by UV absorbance on a Nanodrop 2000c.

The TCR originated in a woman aged 30 to 39 in good health. The sample consisted of naive CD4+ T cells sorted from blood. Read against the paper, the sample's cell subset or site label means: CD45RA+ positively selected. Recombination joined TRBV5-1 with TRBJ1-5, and 7 junction bases match TRBD1. The nucleotide sequence reads TGCGCCAGCAGCCTCGGGACAGACAATCAGCCCCAGCATTTT. Protein translation: CASSLGTDNQPQHF.